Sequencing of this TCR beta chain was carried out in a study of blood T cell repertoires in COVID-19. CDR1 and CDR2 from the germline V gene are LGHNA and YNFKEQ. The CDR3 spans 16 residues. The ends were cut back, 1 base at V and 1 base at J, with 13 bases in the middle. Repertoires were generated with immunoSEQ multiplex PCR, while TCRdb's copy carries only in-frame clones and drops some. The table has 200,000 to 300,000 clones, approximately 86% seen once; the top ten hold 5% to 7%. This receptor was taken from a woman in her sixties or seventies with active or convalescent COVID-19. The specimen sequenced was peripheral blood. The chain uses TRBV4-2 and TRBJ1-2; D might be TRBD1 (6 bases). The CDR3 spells CASSQVGTGRNYGYTF. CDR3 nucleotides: TGTGCCAGCAGCCAAGTCGGCACAGGGCGTAACTATGGCTACACCTTC.